The present entry profiles one T cell receptor (beta chain) with its context. The antigen is unknown. Unrecorded immune exposures were likely, despite nominal health at sampling. CDR1 and CDR2 (germline): SEHNR, FQNEAQ (reference sequence). The length of the CDR3 is 14 residues. V lost 2 bases and J lost 8, with 15 bases in between. These data are taken from a study of cytomegalovirus exposure and HLA in healthy donors. Study-level background: Among the 350 to 400 donors who were genotyped, about 84% fell in the genetic ancestry cluster that is associated with self-reported Caucasian donors.

Regarding the study as a whole: It was likely that a cluster of highly shared sequence variants was a sequencing artifact. TCR beta chain V- and J-gene trimming was linked, in a later analysis, to a missense variant in DCLRE1C.

13 Jbeta primers and 60 Vbeta primers were used for the PCR. Profiled with immunoSEQ multiplex PCR; TCRdb holds only in-frame clones, not every one. Its table records around 200,000 clones. The chain employs TRBV7-9 and TRBJ1-1; a possible D gene is TRBD1 (5 bases). The sequenced material came from PBMCs. The TCR was taken from a woman aged 18 to 35 in good health and CMV-seropositive. The CDR3 coding sequence is TGTGCCAGCAGCTTACGATCTATTGGGGGGGAAGCTTTCTTT. Translating it yields CASSLRSIGGEAFF.